A single sample gave rise to the 24 T cell receptor beta chains below, sequenced in a study of vaccination effects on CD4 cells after COVID-19. Clones were read by immunoSEQ multiplex PCR, and TCRdb kept only the in-frame ones, dropping some. The repertoire holds under 65,000 clones, with around 75% as singletons. Antigen-specific CD4+ T cells expanded by the ViraFEST assay with viral peptide pools were then sequenced. The culture ran for nine to eleven days, and then CD4+ T cells were isolated. For these TCRs, the target antigens are not known. The sample here was CD4+ T cells from PBMCs cultured with HCoV-229E spike peptides, taken before COVID-19 vaccination. These TCRs come from a human donor who received a COVID-19 vaccine.

This clone has just one count. This chain links TRBV7-3 with TRBJ2-3; 9 bases agree with TRBD2. The CDR3 has 14 residues. Germline loops: CDR1 SGHTA, CDR2 FQGTGA. With 4 bases clipped from V and 4 bases from J, the junction kept 3 bases outside the gene matches. The CDR3 nucleotides are TGTGCCAGCAGCTCGGGACTAGCCGCAGATACGCAGTATTTT. Translated, it gives CASSSGLAADTQYF.

V usage is TRBV29-1 and J usage is TRBJ1-3; D is undetermined. This CDR3 contains 13 residues. V dropped 7 bases and J dropped 1 base, with 11 bases sitting between them. Germline V CDR1 and CDR2: SQVTM, ANQGSEA. The CDR3 region has the DNA TGCAGCGCCAAACGGACGTCTGGAAACACCATATATTTT. Protein sequence: CSAKRTSGNTIYF.

The chain is built from TRBV5-8 and TRBJ1-3, with TRBD1 identical over 7 bases. The CDR3 spans 14 residues. Germline V gene data show CDR1 as SGHTS and CDR2 as YDEGEE. Trimming at V came to 7 bases and at J to 1 base, leaving 5 bases not matched to a gene. This CDR3 reads CASDRAYSGNTIYF. The CDR3 bases are TGTGCCAGCGACAGGGCGTATTCTGGAAACACCATATATTTT.

J is TRBJ1-5 and V is TRBV6-5, with no clear D. The ends were cut back, 8 bases at V and 8 bases at J, with 16 bases in the middle. In germline, CDR1 is MNHEY, CDR2 SVGAGI. CDR3 length equals 13 residues. The CDR3, as DNA: TGTGCCAGCCAACGGGGTTTTCAGGAGCCCCAGCATTTT. Protein: CASQRGFQEPQHF.

The chain links TRBV6-5 to TRBJ1-4, with D perhaps matching TRBD1 (6 bases). Germline V gives CDR1 MNHEY, CDR2 SVGAGI. The CDR3 consists of 14 residues. V shed 6 bases and J shed 7 bases, with 15 bases lying between them. The CDR3 loop is CASRLLGGGEKLFF. CDR3 DNA: TGTGCCAGCAGGCTCCTAGGGGGGGGTGAAAAACTGTTTTTT.

The chain has TRBV9 and TRBJ1-6, with D unclear. Trimming stripped 0 bases from V and 7 bases from J, with 8 bases between. This CDR3 contains 14 residues. Germline CDR1 reads SGDLS; CDR2 reads YYNGEE. CDR3 sequence reads: CASSVAAENSPLHF. The CDR3 bases are TGTGCCAGCAGCGTAGCCGCAGAAAATTCACCCCTCCACTTT.

This clone showed up just once. The chain joins TRBV7-6 to TRBJ1-6, with a weak D call TRBD1 (5 bases). This CDR3 contains 16 residues. Germline CDR1 is SGHVS and CDR2 is FNYEAQ. V dropped 5 bases and J dropped 0 bases, with 11 bases sitting between them. DNA of the CDR3: TGTGCCAGCAGCGCGCGGGGCCTCTCCTATAATTCACCCCTCCACTTT. Amino acid sequence: CASSARGLSYNSPLHF.

The J gene is TRBJ2-5, the V gene TRBV18; tentatively, D is TRBD1 (5 bases). CDR3 length: 16 residues. With 6 bases removed from V and 7 bases from J, the gap between germline ends came to 24 bases. The germline CDR1 and CDR2 sequences are KGHSH and LQKENI. The chain's CDR3 is CASSLRPEEGRGTQYF. The CDR3 DNA sequence: TGTGCCAGCTCCCTGAGACCCGAAGAAGGAAGGGGGACCCAGTACTTC.

This clone occurred a few times. J is TRBJ1-5 and V is TRBV24-1; possibly TRBD1 for D (5 bases). The CDR3 runs to 15 residues. V was pared by 6 bases and J by 7 bases, with 18 bases between. CDR1 and CDR2 from the germline V gene are KGHDR and SFDVKD. CDR3 sequence (DNA): TGTGCCACCAGTCCCGGGGACGCTAACGGGCAGCCCCAGCATTTT. This encodes CATSPGDANGQPQHF.

This clone showed up just a few times. This rearrangement joins TRBV12-3 or TRBV12-4 to TRBJ1-1; D ambiguous. The CDR3 loop spans 13 amino acids. Trimming took off 3 bases at V and 1 base at J, with 6 bases between the two ends. Here the CDR3 reads CASSFSGNTEAFF. The CDR3 DNA is TGTGCCAGCAGTTTTTCAGGGAACACTGAAGCTTTCTTT.

This clone was seen only a few times. The J gene is TRBJ1-2, the V gene TRBV5-1, with 8 nucleotides matching TRBD1. From germline, CDR1 is SGHRS and CDR2 YFSETQ. The trim removed 0 bases at V and 4 bases at J, leaving 8 bases unmatched. The CDR3 is 16 amino acids. The CDR3 bases are TGCGCCAGCAGCTTGGCCCAGGGGGCGCGGGCCTATGGCTACACCTTC. Residues: CASSLAQGARAYGYTF.

The J gene is TRBJ1-4, the V gene TRBV2, with D unclear. Per the germline V gene, CDR1 is SNHLY and CDR2 is FYNNEI. The CDR3 has 13 amino acids. Trimming stripped 6 bases from V and 7 bases from J, with 12 bases between. In nucleotides, the CDR3 is TGTGCCAGCAGAGCTGACAATAGTGAAAAACTGTTTTTT. It specifies CASRADNSEKLFF.

This clone occurred a few times. The chain is built from TRBV19 and TRBJ1-5; TRBD1 is a possible D gene (5 bases). Germline CDR1 is LNHDA and CDR2 is SQIVND (reference sequence). This CDR3 has 17 residues. Trimming left V 8 bases short and J 2 bases short, with 22 bases between. CDR3 nucleotides: TGTGCCAGTGAGGGCAGGGTATCCGAGCTGGGCAATCAGCCCCAGCATTTT. Translated: CASEGRVSELGNQPQHF.

V is TRBV19 and J is TRBJ1-5; D possibly corresponds to TRBD1 (5 bases). CDR1 LNHDA and CDR2 SQIVND come from the germline V gene (reference sequence). Trimming shortened V by 4 bases and J by 6 bases, and 10 bases separated the two germline ends. The CDR3 loop spans 13 amino acids. CDR3 amino acids: CASSTGAPQPQHF. The CDR3 DNA reads TGTGCCAGTAGTACTGGGGCCCCTCAGCCCCAGCATTTT.

This chain uses TRBV2 with TRBJ2-7; tentatively, D is TRBD1 (6 bases). Deletions cut 8 bases from V and 2 bases from J, with 25 bases between. This CDR3 contains 17 residues. Per germline, CDR1 SNHLY and CDR2 FYNNEI. The CDR3 DNA reads as TGTGCCAGCCCCCGGACAAGAAACAGGGAGACTCCCTACGAGCAGTACGTC. It specifies CASPRTRNRETPYEQYV.

The chain combines TRBV4-3 with TRBJ2-2; the D gene is possibly TRBD1 (6 bases). Looked up from germline, CDR1 is LGHNA and CDR2 is YSLEER. V was clipped by 4 bases and J by 4 bases, with 13 bases between them. CDR3 length: 15 amino acids. The CDR3 spells CASSRDRTGTGELFF. The CDR3 DNA reads TGCGCCAGCAGCCGCGACAGGACGGGCACCGGGGAGCTGTTTTTT.

This chain joins TRBV10-2 and TRBJ2-4; D gene unclear. CDR1 is WSHSY and CDR2 is SAAADI in the germline V gene. This CDR3 is built from 17 residues. Trimming stripped 4 bases from V and 0 bases from J, with 16 bases between. CDR3: CASSVSGSELAKNIQYF. The CDR3, as DNA: TGCGCCAGCAGTGTAAGTGGCAGCGAACTAGCCAAAAACATTCAGTACTTC.

The chain joins TRBV28 to TRBJ1-2; no clear D gene. Germline lookup yields CDR1 MDHEN and CDR2 SYDVKM. V lost 5 bases and J 4 bases, leaving 5 bases between the germline ends. The CDR3 totals 11 residues. CDR3 protein: CASSRGYGYTF. CDR3 coding DNA: TGTGCCAGCAGTCGGGGCTATGGCTACACCTTC.

The chain links TRBV28 to TRBJ2-7; D might be TRBD2 (5 bases). Germline-derived CDR1 and CDR2 are MDHEN and SYDVKM. Trimming took off 3 bases at V and 0 bases at J, with 6 bases between the two ends. This CDR3 has 13 amino acids. CDR3 sequence: CASSLGSSYEQYV. CDR3 DNA sequence: TGTGCCAGCAGTTTGGGGAGCTCCTACGAGCAGTACGTC.

The chain has TRBV11-1 and TRBJ1-1, with D possibly TRBD1 on 5 matching bases. The CDR3 is 16 residues long. V lost 6 bases and J 4 bases, leaving 21 bases between the germline ends. The germline V gene has CDR1 SGHAT and CDR2 FQDESV (reference sequence). The CDR3 reads CASRSVGEGSGTEAFF. The DNA of the CDR3 is TGTGCCAGCAGATCAGTAGGTGAGGGGAGCGGCACTGAAGCTTTCTTT.

This clone appeared a few times. This chain joins TRBV4-2 and TRBJ1-3; D is perhaps TRBD1 (5 bases). Germline V lookup: CDR1 LGHNA, CDR2 YNFKEQ. The CDR3 loop spans 16 amino acids. V was clipped by 4 bases and J by 0 bases, with 13 bases between them. The CDR3 loop reads CASSLGAPNSGNTIYF. Here the CDR3 DNA reads TGTGCCAGCAGCCTCGGGGCCCCAAACTCTGGAAACACCATATATTTT.

The CDR3 is CATSRDKSQETQYF. The CDR3 DNA is TGTGCCACCAGCAGGGACAAGTCCCAAGAGACCCAGTACTTC. V is TRBV15 and J is TRBJ2-5; tentatively, D is TRBD1 (5 bases). In germline, CDR1 is LNHNV, CDR2 YYDKDF (reference sequence). Trimming stripped 3 bases from V and 1 base from J, with 9 bases between. The length of the CDR3 is 14 residues. The variable domain in full, completed from reference TRBV15 and TRBJ2-5, reads DAMVIQNPRYQVTQFGKPVTLSCSQTLNHNVMYWYQQKSSQAPKLLFHYYDKDFNNEADTPDNFQSRRPNTSFCFLDIRSPGLGDTAMYLCATSRDKSQETQYFGPGTRLLVL.

The sample holds a few counts of this clone. The chain employs TRBV27 and TRBJ2-2; 10 bases fit TRBD2. The germline V gene encodes CDR1 MNHEY and CDR2 SMNVEV (reference sequence). The CDR3 spans 14 residues. V was pared by 9 bases and J by 5 bases, with 6 bases of the junction left unmatched. The CDR3, as DNA: TGTGCCAGGGGACTAGCGAATGGGACCGGGGAGCTGTTTTTT. It specifies CARGLANGTGELFF.

In its sample, this clone was seen a few times. The chain recombines TRBV7-3 with TRBJ2-1; 8 bases are a match to TRBD2. Germline V gene sequence: CDR1 SGHTA, CDR2 FQGTGA. The CDR3 length is 17 residues. V shed 5 bases and J 8 bases; nucleotides not matched to a gene: 17. The DNA of the CDR3 is TGTGCCAGCAGCCCAGTATCGGGGGCGGGGGGAATCGATGAGCAGTTCTTC. Translated: CASSPVSGAGGIDEQFF.